This record concerns one T cell receptor (beta chain) sequence. Its specificity is unknown. Nonspecific anti-CD3/anti-CD28 bead stimulation represents the broad CD4+ T cell repertoire. Sorting of responding CD4+ T cells relied on upregulated CD40 ligand together with CD69. The libraries were made with immunoSEQ version 4 in survey mode. Method: immunoSEQ multiplex PCR; TCRdb's copy keeps in-frame clones and lacks some. The table includes around 40,000 clones, about 90% detected once. This sample stems from a study of persistence of HIV-infected CD4 T cells. With V trimmed by 0 bases and J by 3 bases, 4 bases remained unmatched. The CDR3 covers 16 residues. Germline CDR1 is SGHTA and CDR2 is FQGNSA.

Sequenced material: CD4+ T cells sorted from PBMCs after roughly 18-hour stimulation, taken from a patient who received antiretroviral therapy. The TCR comes from an adult man with HIV who was CMV-seropositive. This chain links TRBV7-2 with TRBJ2-3; the match to TRBD2 covers 9 bases. CDR3 DNA: TGTGCCAGCAGCTTAGCAGGCGGGGGGGCAACAGATACGCAGTATTTT. It encodes CASSLAGGGATDTQYF.